This is a list of T cell receptor beta chains from one sample in a study of PD-1 blockade in mismatch repair-deficient tumors. Clones were read by immunoSEQ multiplex PCR, and TCRdb kept only the in-frame ones, dropping some. Of approximately 40,000 clones in the sample, around 79% were seen once. Material: peripheral blood, obtained 4 weeks after starting pembrolizumab. The receptors here all came from an adult with mismatch repair-deficient cancer. Both conserved end residues are trimmed from each CDR3.

V gene: TRBV14
J gene: TRBJ2-7
CDR3 protein: ASSQGIYEQY

V gene: TRBV5-5
J gene: TRBJ2-1
CDR3 protein: ASSLIGVDYSYNEQF

V gene: TRBV5-6
J gene: TRBJ2-3
CDR3 protein: ASSFYRGLQSTDTQY

V gene: TRBV27
J gene: TRBJ2-1
CDR3 protein: ASSLSQTTYNEQF

V gene: TRBV4-1
J gene: TRBJ2-7
CDR3 protein: ASTQGHGIGEQY

V gene: TRBV6-6
J gene: TRBJ2-3
CDR3 protein: ASSDFRESDTQY

V gene: TRBV25-1
J gene: TRBJ1-1
CDR3 protein: ASSESRQLNTEAF

V gene: TRBV7-2
J gene: TRBJ2-3
CDR3 protein: ASSLRTSGTDTQY

V gene: TRBV5-4
J gene: TRBJ2-5
CDR3 protein: ASSFGGSQETQY

V gene: TRBV27
J gene: TRBJ2-5
CDR3 protein: ASSPTAWETQY

V gene: TRBV15
J gene: TRBJ2-4
CDR3 protein: ATSRDPGAPNIQY

V gene: TRBV5-4
J gene: TRBJ1-2
CDR3 protein: ASSIQGGGGYGYT

V gene: TRBV6-1
J gene: TRBJ1-5
CDR3 protein: ATSSYNQPQH

V gene: TRBV5-1
J gene: TRBJ1-1
CDR3 protein: ASSLAGTYTEAF

V gene: TRBV4-1
J gene: TRBJ2-3
CDR3 protein: ASSRGSQASTDTQY

V gene: TRBV7-9
J gene: TRBJ2-1
CDR3 protein: ASSPGSNEQF

V gene: TRBV6-1
J gene: TRBJ1-5
CDR3 protein: ASSGTPWGNQPQH

V gene: TRBV9
J gene: TRBJ2-3
CDR3 protein: ASSVLDDTQY

V gene: TRBV29-1
J gene: TRBJ2-3
CDR3 protein: SAASGQYTQY

V gene: TRBV9
J gene: TRBJ2-1
CDR3 protein: ASSVGAGDSYNEQF

V gene: TRBV28
J gene: TRBJ2-2
CDR3 protein: ASSHGGELF

V gene: TRBV4-3
J gene: TRBJ2-2
CDR3 protein: ASSPGLAANTGELF

V gene: TRBV13
J gene: TRBJ2-7
CDR3 protein: ASNLLIAGGEQY

V gene: TRBV30
J gene: TRBJ2-7
CDR3 protein: AWSPGTGGHEQY

V gene: TRBV4-3
J gene: TRBJ2-7
CDR3 protein: ASSQGPSYEQY

V gene: TRBV11-2
J gene: TRBJ1-1
CDR3 protein: ASSEYRGTEAF

V gene: TRBV6-1
J gene: TRBJ2-7
CDR3 protein: ASSDRLAHEQY

V gene: TRBV10-3
J gene: TRBJ2-5
CDR3 protein: AISQIEQETQY

V gene: TRBV6-5
J gene: TRBJ2-1
CDR3 protein: ASSLSGSGYNEQF

V gene: TRBV4-3
J gene: TRBJ2-2
CDR3 protein: ASSARTGESTGELF

V gene: TRBV4-3
J gene: TRBJ2-3
CDR3 protein: ASSQESGGYLTDTQY

V gene: TRBV13
J gene: TRBJ1-1
CDR3 protein: ASREGVNTEAF

V gene: TRBV18
J gene: TRBJ2-7
CDR3 protein: ASSPPSGRGEQY

V gene: TRBV4-1
J gene: TRBJ2-7
CDR3 protein: ASSQELGMAGTSYEQY

V gene: TRBV30
J gene: TRBJ1-5
CDR3 protein: AWRPSRENQPQH

V gene: TRBV29-1
J gene: TRBJ2-7
CDR3 protein: SVETGAGAGEQY

V gene: TRBV18
J gene: TRBJ2-1
CDR3 protein: ASSPRGLAGVGEQF

V gene: TRBV29-1
J gene: TRBJ1-4
CDR3 protein: SVEDRTSGEKLF

V gene: TRBV28
J gene: TRBJ2-7
CDR3 protein: ASRSGTDSYEQY

V gene: TRBV5-6
J gene: TRBJ2-7
CDR3 protein: ASSFGDEQY

V gene: TRBV19
J gene: TRBJ2-7
CDR3 protein: ASSTRDRSSYEQY